A single sample gave rise to the 20 T cell receptor beta chains below, sequenced in a study of T cell repertoires in cytomegalovirus infection. No antigen has been assigned to these receptors. Each CDR3 protein gets one entry after TCRdb re-called the reads with MiXCR. The sample contains around 900,000 distinct CDR3 sequences, approximately 31% of which appear only once. The sample in question was cultured CD8+ T cells from PBMCs, obtained from culture after CMV antigen stimulation. These receptors all come from a human donor in good health (CMV status not recorded). Some clones in this sample may be carry-over from other donors' samples.

This chain links TRBV12-3 or TRBV12-4 with TRBJ2-3; D gene ambiguous. This CDR3 comprises 13 residues. The ends were cut back, 2 bases at V and 3 bases at J, with 6 bases in the middle. The CDR3 DNA reads as TGTGCCAGCAGTTTACAGCCAACAGATACGCAGTATTTT. Its protein product is CASSLQPTDTQYF.

Turning to this clonotype: A much larger clone sits a single nucleotide away, making a read error possible. The chain recombines TRBV7-2 with TRBJ2-5, with D possibly matching TRBD2 (5 bases). Germline V gene lookup returns CDR1 SGHTA and CDR2 FQGNSA. Trimming pared 5 bases from V and 9 bases from J, leaving 19 bases between. The length of the CDR3 is 14 residues. The CDR3 DNA follows: TGTGCCAGCAGCCCCCACGGAAGGCCGGAGGCCCAGTACTTC. Amino acids: CASSPHGRPEAQYF.

The rearrangement uses TRBV7-9 and TRBJ1-1; no reliable D call. The CDR3 consists of 14 residues. Trimming took 5 bases from V and 6 from J, leaving 16 bases between them. CDR1 and CDR2 (germline): SEHNR, FQNEAQ (reference sequence). This chain's CDR3 is CASSQPGRSAEAFF. CDR3 nucleotides: TGTGCCAGCAGCCAGCCCGGCAGGAGCGCTGAAGCTTTCTTT.

The chain couples TRBV4-3 to TRBJ2-1; 8 positions agree with TRBD2. V gave up 2 bases and J gave up 5 bases; unmatched junction bases: 11. Germline CDR1 LGHNA, CDR2 YSLEER. CDR3 length: 17 residues. As DNA, the CDR3 is TGCGCCAGCAGCCAACGAACAGCGGGGGAAACCGACAATGAGCAGTTCTTC. It yields the protein CASSQRTAGETDNEQFF.

The chain combines TRBV5-5 with TRBJ1-2, with D unresolved. V lost 4 bases and J lost 4, with 20 bases in between. This CDR3 region has 16 residues. From germline, CDR1 is SGHKS and CDR2 YYEKEE (reference sequence). The CDR3 DNA follows: TGTGCCAGCAGCCCCACCGGGAGCCCAACAGCCTATGGCTACACCTTC. Protein: CASSPTGSPTAYGYTF.

The chain joins TRBV20-1 to TRBJ2-3, with 8 bases fitting TRBD2. The V segment lost 5 bases and the J segment 11 bases; nucleotides outside the gene matches: 6. In germline, CDR1 is DFQATT, CDR2 SNEGSKA (reference sequence). The CDR3 sequence is 11 residues long. This CDR3 reads CSAPLAGGQYF. DNA for the CDR3: TGCAGTGCTCCGTTGGCGGGGGGGCAGTATTTT.

The chain combines TRBV7-9 with TRBJ2-6; TRBD1 agrees at 9 bases. With V trimmed by 4 bases and J by 4 bases, 8 bases remained unmatched. The CDR3 consists of 17 residues. Germline V gene sequence: CDR1 SEHNR, CDR2 FQNEAQ (reference sequence). This CDR3 reads CASSSPGQGRGANVLTF. DNA for the CDR3: TGTGCCAGCAGCTCCCCCGGACAGGGGCGCGGGGCCAACGTCCTGACTTTC.

This chain uses TRBV11-2 with TRBJ2-3; maybe TRBD2 (5 bases). With 5 bases removed from V and 2 bases from J, the gap between germline ends came to 11 bases. Germline V gene data show CDR1 as SGHAT and CDR2 as FQNNGV. The CDR3 covers 14 residues. As DNA, the CDR3 is TGTGCCAGCAGCCCCGGACTGCTCACAGATACGCAGTATTTT. It encodes CASSPGLLTDTQYF.

The sample holds a few counts of this clonotype. In DNA, the CDR3 is TGTGCCAGCAGTTACTGGGCCATACGGGACAGGGGGACCCTCGGCACAGATACGCAGTATTTT. Translating it yields CASSYWAIRDRGTLGTDTQYF. The chain recombines TRBV6-2 or TRBV6-3 with TRBJ2-3; 11 bases map to TRBD1. The CDR3 totals 21 residues. The junction had 16 bases not matched to a gene; V was cut back by 1 base and J by 1 base. From germline, CDR1 is MNHEY and CDR2 SVGEGT.

The chain employs TRBV6-2 or TRBV6-3 and TRBJ1-5; no clear D gene. Germline CDR1 reads MNHEY; CDR2 reads SVGEGT. V was shortened by 0 bases and J by 6 bases, with 12 bases between the two germline ends. CDR3 length: 15 residues. The CDR3, as DNA: TGTGCCAGCAGTTACTCCAACCCGACGCGTCAGCCCCAGCATTTT. Translation gives CASSYSNPTRQPQHF.

This sequence joins TRBV20-1 and TRBJ2-1, with a weak D call TRBD2 (5 bases). This CDR3 has 11 amino acids. The germline V gene encodes CDR1 DFQATT and CDR2 SNEGSKA (reference sequence). The V end lost 5 bases, the J end lost 10 bases, and 12 bases lay between the germline ends. The chain's CDR3 is CSAPARGEQFF. The CDR3 DNA sequence: TGCAGTGCTCCCGCTCGAGGGGAGCAGTTCTTC.

The chain joins TRBV12-3 or TRBV12-4 to TRBJ1-6; 8 bases agree with TRBD1. This CDR3 region has 16 residues. V dropped 5 bases and J dropped 0; count of bases not matched to a gene: 3. The DNA of the CDR3 is TGTGCCAGCAGTCACACAGGGGGCTCCTATAATTCACCCCTCCACTTT. This codes for CASSHTGGSYNSPLHF.

This clonotype has a single count. The rearrangement links TRBV12-3 or TRBV12-4 to TRBJ2-7; possibly TRBD2 for D (6 bases). Trimming took 1 base from V and 3 from J, leaving 10 bases between them. The CDR3 length is 14 residues. The CDR3 spells CASSLGGLHYEQYF. The CDR3 DNA reads as TGTGCCAGCAGTTTAGGGGGACTCCACTACGAGCAGTACTTC.

The J gene is TRBJ1-4, the V gene TRBV5-5; 9 bases are a match to TRBD1. After removal of 4 bases from V and 5 bases from J, the junction contained 6 bases not matched to a gene. The germline V gene has CDR1 SGHKS and CDR2 YYEKEE (reference sequence). The CDR3 is 15 amino acids. The CDR3 DNA is TGTGCCAGCAGCGGACCCGGGACAGGGAATGAAAAACTGTTTTTT. Its translation is CASSGPGTGNEKLFF.

The genes are TRBV7-9 and TRBJ1-6, with a weak D call TRBD1 (6 bases). Germline-derived CDR1 and CDR2 are SEHNR and FQNEAQ (reference sequence). Trimming removed 5 bases at V and 11 bases at J, with 16 bases between. The CDR3 runs to 14 residues. The CDR3 nucleotides are TGTGCCAGCAGCCCTGCGGGACAAGGCGCACCCCTCCACTTT. Protein: CASSPAGQGAPLHF.

The chain employs TRBV28 and TRBJ1-5, with D tentatively TRBD1 (5 bases). The CDR3 length is 19 residues. Trimming cost V 2 bases and J 5 bases, with 25 bases left between them. Germline V gene lookup returns CDR1 MDHEN and CDR2 SYDVKM. The CDR3 loop reads CASSLRGGTLAPPYQPQHF. CDR3 in DNA: TGTGCCAGCAGTTTACGGGGAGGGACTCTTGCTCCTCCCTATCAGCCCCAGCATTTT.

The chain has TRBV6-8 and TRBJ1-4; D possibly corresponds to TRBD1 (5 bases). CDR1 and CDR2 (germline): MNHGY, SAAAGT. Between the trimmed V and J ends, which lost 4 bases and 3 bases, there was a span of 9 bases. This CDR3 has 14 amino acids. CDR3: CASSSGLANEKLFF. In DNA form, the CDR3 reads TGTGCCAGCAGTTCAGGGCTCGCTAATGAAAAACTGTTTTTT.

This clonotype was detected only a few times. V gene TRBV27 combines with J gene TRBJ2-5; 11 positions match TRBD2. V was clipped by 4 bases and J by 0 bases; unmatched bases: 7. The CDR3 consists of 17 residues. CDR1 is MNHEY and CDR2 is SMNVEV in the germline V gene (reference sequence). CDR3 region: CASSSTTSGVYQETQYF. CDR3 nucleotide sequence: TGTGCCAGCAGTTCTACGACTAGCGGGGTGTACCAAGAGACCCAGTACTTC.

The gene calls are TRBV20-1 and TRBJ2-1; 8 bases match TRBD1. CDR3 length equals 14 residues. The trim removed 1 base at V and 7 bases at J, leaving 6 bases unmatched. Germline loops: CDR1 DFQATT, CDR2 SNEGSKA (reference sequence). CDR3 in DNA: TGCAGTGCTAGAGGGCGACAGGGGAAGAATGAGCAGTTCTTC. It translates to CSARGRQGKNEQFF.

This clonotype has just a few counts. J is TRBJ1-6 and V is TRBV5-4, with a tentative D call TRBD1 (5 bases). The germline gives CDR1 SGHNT, CDR2 YYREEE (reference sequence). Trimming shortened V by 6 bases and J by 6 bases, and 16 bases separated the two germline ends. The CDR3 has 15 residues. Written as DNA, the CDR3 is TGTGCCAGCACCCTGACCTTAGGGGCTAATTCACCCCTCCACTTT. Translating it yields CASTLTLGANSPLHF.